This is a list of T cell receptor beta chains from one sample in a study of cytomegalovirus exposure and HLA in healthy donors. Sequencing used immunoSEQ multiplex PCR; TCRdb keeps in-frame clones, though not all of them. In the table there are around 140,000 clones, more than 75% of which are singletons. Sequenced material: PBMCs. The origin of the receptors is a female donor in good health and CMV-seronegative. The CDR3 runs from the conserved cysteine through the conserved F or W. A D gene is named only where the DNA matches it firmly. Expanded clones are given a class, and other clones once, few, many or no size at all.

TGTGCCAGCAGCGTAGCTCGGGGGGGCGCTGAGCAGTTCTTC CASSVARGGAEQFF TRBD2 few TRBJ2-1 TRBV9
TGTGCCAGCAGATCATTGGCGGGTGGCTACACCTTC CASRSLAGGYTF . . TRBJ1-2 TRBV6-1
TGTGCCAGTAGTGCCCGACAGAGCGACAGGCTAGGTTTCTTT CASSARQSDRLGFF . . TRBJ1-1 TRBV19
TGTGCCAGCAGCAGAAAGACAGGGGACTATGGCTACACCTTC CASSRKTGDYGYTF TRBD1 few TRBJ1-2 TRBV7-2
TGTGCCAGTACTCCAGGGGAGCCCTCCTACGAGCAGTACTTC CASTPGEPSYEQYF . . TRBJ2-7 TRBV28
TGTGCCAGCAGGCCTGACTACTACGAGCAGTACTTC CASRPDYYEQYF . few TRBJ2-7 TRBV28
TGTGCCATCAGTGAGAATTGGGGACAGGGAAGAATAGGTAGCTACGAGCAGTACTTC CAISENWGQGRIGSYEQYF TRBD1 . TRBJ2-7 TRBV10-3
TGTGCCAGCAGTTTATGGGTAGGACAGGGATCGGCCTATGGCTACACCTTC CASSLWVGQGSAYGYTF TRBD1 . TRBJ1-2 TRBV28
TGCGCCAGCTCAAGGACTGGAATGCAAGAGACCCAGTACTTC CASSRTGMQETQYF . . TRBJ2-5 TRBV5-1
TGTGCCAGCAGCTTCCGGACTAGCGGAACCTACACCGGGGAGCTGTTTTTT CASSFRTSGTYTGELFF TRBD2 . TRBJ2-2 TRBV5-6
TGTGCCAGCAGCCTTAGCGATAGAGATACGCAGTATTTT CASSLSDRDTQYF . . TRBJ2-3 TRBV5-4
TGTGCCAGTAGTATAGACGGAGCGGGGCAAGAGACCCAGTACTTC CASSIDGAGQETQYF TRBD2 . TRBJ2-5 TRBV19
TGTGCCAGCAGCTTAGGCCCTAGCGGGGGACAGACCCAGTACTTC CASSLGPSGGQTQYF TRBD2 . TRBJ2-5 TRBV13
TGTGCCAGCAGCCGGGGGGAGCCCGGGGAGCTGTTTTTT CASSRGEPGELFF TRBD2 . TRBJ2-2 TRBV5-6
TGTGCCATCAGTCAAACACCGCAAGAGACCCAGTACTTC CAISQTPQETQYF . . TRBJ2-5 TRBV10-3
TGCGCCAGCAGCCCGGGACCCACGGAGGGCTCCTATAATTCACCCCTCCACTTT CASSPGPTEGSYNSPLHF . . TRBJ1-6 TRBV4-3
TGTGCCAGTAGAATACAGGGGTCAGGCACTGAAGCTTTCTTT CASRIQGSGTEAFF TRBD1 . TRBJ1-1 TRBV19
TGTGCCAGCAGATCCGGGACAGGGATGAATTCACCCCTCCACTTT CASRSGTGMNSPLHF TRBD1 few TRBJ1-6 TRBV6-5
TGCGCCAGCAGCTTGGACAGAATCACTTCCTATGGCTACACCTTC CASSLDRITSYGYTF . once TRBJ1-2 TRBV5-1
TGTGCCAGCAGCAAAGTTGAGGGAATGTACGAGCAGTACTTC CASSKVEGMYEQYF . . TRBJ2-7 TRBV21-1
TGTGCCAGCAGCTTATATTCGGGGTCCGGGACTAGCGGGAATACGCAGTATTTT CASSLYSGSGTSGNTQYF TRBD2 . TRBJ2-3 TRBV7-9
TGTGCCACCAGGGGGACAGGGTATATCGATGGCTACCCCTTC CATRGTGYIDGYPF TRBD1 . TRBJ1-2 TRBV15
TGCGCCACGCGACTAGCGGACAACACCGGGGAGCTGTTTTTT CATRLADNTGELFF TRBD2 . TRBJ2-2 TRBV10-2
TGCGCCAGCAGCTTGGCCCCGACAGGGGCTGATTCACCCCTCCACTTT CASSLAPTGADSPLHF TRBD1 . TRBJ1-6 TRBV5-1
TGTGCCAGCAGCGTAGGGGGCGGGGGGTCTAGGGGAGAGACCCAGTACTTC CASSVGGGGSRGETQYF TRBD2 . TRBJ2-5 TRBV9
TGTGCCAGCAGCGTAGCTTCAGGTTTCGGCTATGGCTACACCTTC CASSVASGFGYGYTF . once TRBJ1-2 TRBV9
TGCAGCGGGTCAGGGTTTACCTACAATGAGCAGTTCTTC CSGSGFTYNEQFF . . TRBJ2-1 TRBV29-1
TGTGCCAGCAGCTTCCGGGACAGTATGAACACTGAAGCTTTCTTT CASSFRDSMNTEAFF TRBD1 . TRBJ1-1 TRBV7-2
TGTGCCAGCAGCGCATACGGAGAATTCGACACTGAAGCTTTCTTT CASSAYGEFDTEAFF . . TRBJ1-1 TRBV9